This T cell receptor beta chain was captured by sequencing in a study of chemoradiotherapy in HPV16-positive cancers. Study overall: Candidate HPV-specific clones and shared TCR motifs came from a couple of HPV16-positive patients. General study points: Candidate HPV-specific clones and E7-related TCR motifs grew in tumor during treatment.

Libraries were prepared by immunoSEQ multiplex PCR; TCRdb keeps only in-frame clonotypes and omits some of them. The table records 750 to 900 clones, about 89% of them present only once. Germline V gene lookup returns CDR1 LGHNA and CDR2 YSLEER. Trimming removed 2 bases from V and 1 base from J, with 11 bases in between. The CDR3 spans 15 residues. To note about this clone: Its specificity is not known.

The TCR sequence derives from a human donor with HPV-associated anogenital cancer. The starting material was tumor tissue, obtained from a patient who underwent chemoradiotherapy. The chain has TRBV4-3 and TRBJ1-1, with a possible D match to TRBD1 (6 bases). The CDR3: CASSQSGDKNTEAFF. For the CDR3, the DNA is TGCGCCAGCAGCCAATCCGGGGACAAGAACACTGAAGCTTTCTTT.